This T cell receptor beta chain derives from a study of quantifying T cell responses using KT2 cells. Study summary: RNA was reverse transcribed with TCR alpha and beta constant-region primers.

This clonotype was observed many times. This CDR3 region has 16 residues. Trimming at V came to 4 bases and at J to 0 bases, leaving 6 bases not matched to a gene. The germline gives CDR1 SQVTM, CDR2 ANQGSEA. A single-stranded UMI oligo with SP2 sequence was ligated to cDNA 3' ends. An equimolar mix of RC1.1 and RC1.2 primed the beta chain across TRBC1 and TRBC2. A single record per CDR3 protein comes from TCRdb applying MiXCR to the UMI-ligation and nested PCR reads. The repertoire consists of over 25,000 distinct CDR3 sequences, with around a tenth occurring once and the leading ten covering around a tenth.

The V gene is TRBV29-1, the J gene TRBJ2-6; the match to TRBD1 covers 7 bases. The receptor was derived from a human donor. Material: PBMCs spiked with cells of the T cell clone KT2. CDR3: CSVATGISSGANVLTF. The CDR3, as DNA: TGCAGCGTTGCGACAGGGATTAGCTCTGGGGCCAACGTCCTGACTTTC.